The present T cell receptor beta chain was sequenced within a study of shared clonotypes between healthy human individuals (dated by TCRdb to about 2020). Some background on the complete study: Three men and two women, aged 18 to 49 years, made up the cohort. Between about 0.94 and 8.9 billion PBMCs per donor were obtained by leukapheresis. To estimate repertoire size and how much clonotypes are shared between individuals, the study performed deep sequencing of blood TCR repertoires from roughly five healthy adults. Different laboratories and diverse techniques were used to prepare libraries and sequence TCR repertoires, to increase sequencing depth and limit assay-specific biases. For each donor, CD4 naive and CD4 memory were each given three plates, CD8 naive was given two plates, and CD8 memory was given one plate. Study-wide conclusions, independent of this receptor: Naive subsets generally had larger estimated clonotype richness than memory subsets. Pairwise subsampling led to the expectation that sequencing depth would affect the degree of clonotype sharing among donors. Roughly 5% of naive CD4, 3.5% of naive CD8, 2.3% of memory CD4, and about 0.4% of memory CD8 clonotypes were shared across several donors. Incomplete sequencing was indicated by rarefaction of sorted-subset datasets, despite the large sequencing depth. Compared with non-shared clonotypes, clonotypes shared by all four sorted-subset donors had higher generation probabilities. The small number of donors limited the genetic and exposure-history diversity represented. Sampling was restricted to blood, and TCR repertoires in tissues likely differ from the TCR repertoires found in blood.

The donors were healthy, HIV-negative adults who had no recently reported acute infections or vaccinations. Only Caucasian adults living in Nashville, Tennessee, USA were represented among the donors. Magnetic negative selection was used to enrich CD4+ T cells, after which naive cells were positively selected on CD45RA and the negative fraction became the memory subset. Blood was collected by leukapheresis, and PBMCs were isolated by Ficoll-Histopaque density gradient centrifugation and then cryopreserved in liquid nitrogen vapor phase. Analytical flow cytometry was used to check the purity and quantity of each magnetically sorted T cell population. Each sorted fraction had its genomic DNA isolated and then quantified by UV absorbance on a Nanodrop 2000c. TCR CDR3 regions were amplified from genomic DNA by multiplex PCR using the deep immunoSEQ assay. For each cell subset, the extracted genomic DNA was distributed evenly across all wells of several immunoSEQ 96-well plates, and each plate served as one replicate. For sorted subsets, around 200 ng genomic DNA, equal to approximately 30,000 T cell genomes, was loaded into each replicate PCR. The purified libraries were quantified using a Qubit 3.0 fluorometer, sized with a Bioanalyzer 2100, and then quantified again using the KAPA Library Quantification kit. Each immunoSEQ 96-well plate was sequenced on its own single-read 150-cycle Illumina NextSeq 550 flow cell. The authors' analysis ran thus. Because only junctional sequences without quality scores were contained in the immunoSEQ output, filtering matching that applied to full-length reads could not be performed. To assign V/J genes and CDR3, sequences were annotated using PyIR, a Python wrapper for IgBLAST v1.9, with IMGT germline references. Reads with weak V/J assignments (E-value above 1e-6), missing CDR3, stop codons, out-of-frame junctions, or ambiguous translated residues were removed. V3J clonotypes were defined as sequences sharing an identical inferred V gene, J gene, and CDR3 amino acid sequence. Percentage overlap between repertoires was computed as shared unique clonotypes divided by the size of the smaller repertoire. Repertoire richness was assessed with RTK rarefaction, the Chao1 estimator, and Recon v2.1 estimates of unobserved clonotypes. For all TCRbeta clonotypes obtained by the gDNA method from four donors, generation probabilities were computed with OLGA. TCRdb retrieved this table from immuneACCESS and kept in-frame rearrangements only. Not all clones are present; in checked studies, unresolved V genes account for under half, and no reason is known for the remainder. V, J and clone size are those of that table, while D and trimming were read from the DNA. In this sample the table shows hundreds of thousands of clones, around 67% of which occur a single time. The ten largest clonotypes hold 10% of the sample.

This clone has at least ten counts. Its antigen has not been determined. Per-base qualities were not stored, and no clone one base away is much larger. CDR1 SGHVS and CDR2 FQNEAQ are derived from the germline V gene. From V the trimming removes 7 bases and from J it removes 1 base, while the gene matches leave 6 bases of the junction unaccounted for. The CDR3 sequence holds 14 residues, the cysteine and phenylalanine included. The DNA shown is the 42-base CDR3, in frame from base 1. The clonotype originates from a man aged 25-40 years in good health. Recombination joined TRBV7-8 with TRBJ1-1, and 7 junctional nucleotides match TRBD1. Material for sequencing was memory CD4+ T cells sorted from blood. The sample's cell subset or site, from its label and the paper: CD45RA-negative fraction. The CDR3 reads CASTQGRGNTEAFF. The sequenced DNA: TGTGCCAGCACACAGGGGAGAGGGAACACTGAAGCTTTCTTT.